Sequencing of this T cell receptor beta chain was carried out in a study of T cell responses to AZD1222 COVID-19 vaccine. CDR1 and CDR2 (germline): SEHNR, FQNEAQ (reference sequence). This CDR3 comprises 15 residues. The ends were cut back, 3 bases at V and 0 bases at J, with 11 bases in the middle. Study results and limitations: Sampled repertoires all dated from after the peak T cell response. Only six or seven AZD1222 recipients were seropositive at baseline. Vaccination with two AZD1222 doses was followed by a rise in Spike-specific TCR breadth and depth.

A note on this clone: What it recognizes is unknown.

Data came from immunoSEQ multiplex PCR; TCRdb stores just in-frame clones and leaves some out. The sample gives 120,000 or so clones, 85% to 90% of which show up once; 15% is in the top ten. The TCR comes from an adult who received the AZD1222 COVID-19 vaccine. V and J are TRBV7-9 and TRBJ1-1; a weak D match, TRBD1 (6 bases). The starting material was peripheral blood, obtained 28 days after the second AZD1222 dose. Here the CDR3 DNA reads TGTGCCAGCAGCTTGAGACAGGCGTTGAACACTGAAGCTTTCTTT. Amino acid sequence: CASSLRQALNTEAFF.